This T cell receptor beta chain was identified in a study of blood T cell repertoires in COVID-19. Study information: Samples representing acute and convalescent COVID-19 were sourced from the United States, Italy and Spain. In each case, the material was cDNA or gDNA derived from T cells, B-cell-depleted T cells, or PBMCs.

Trimming shortened V by 2 bases and J by 5 bases, and 15 bases separated the two germline ends. The CDR3 is 16 residues long. Germline loops: CDR1 SGHDN, CDR2 FVKESK. Authors' processing steps: For nucleated cells, counts were estimated from reference gene primer amplification. Sequencing used immunoSEQ multiplex PCR; TCRdb keeps in-frame clones, though not all of them. The V and J calls and the clone size are those of that table, but D and trimming were determined from the DNA. The sample comprises 100,000 to 150,000 clones, more than 80% of which are singletons, and less than 15% rests with the top ten.

The specimen was peripheral blood. V is TRBV14 and J is TRBJ1-4, with D unresolved. The TCR was taken from a woman in her fifties or sixties with acute or convalescent COVID-19. This CDR3 reads CASSQFLGGGNEKLFF. CDR3 in DNA: TGTGCCAGCAGCCAATTCCTCGGCGGAGGGAATGAAAAACTGTTTTTT.